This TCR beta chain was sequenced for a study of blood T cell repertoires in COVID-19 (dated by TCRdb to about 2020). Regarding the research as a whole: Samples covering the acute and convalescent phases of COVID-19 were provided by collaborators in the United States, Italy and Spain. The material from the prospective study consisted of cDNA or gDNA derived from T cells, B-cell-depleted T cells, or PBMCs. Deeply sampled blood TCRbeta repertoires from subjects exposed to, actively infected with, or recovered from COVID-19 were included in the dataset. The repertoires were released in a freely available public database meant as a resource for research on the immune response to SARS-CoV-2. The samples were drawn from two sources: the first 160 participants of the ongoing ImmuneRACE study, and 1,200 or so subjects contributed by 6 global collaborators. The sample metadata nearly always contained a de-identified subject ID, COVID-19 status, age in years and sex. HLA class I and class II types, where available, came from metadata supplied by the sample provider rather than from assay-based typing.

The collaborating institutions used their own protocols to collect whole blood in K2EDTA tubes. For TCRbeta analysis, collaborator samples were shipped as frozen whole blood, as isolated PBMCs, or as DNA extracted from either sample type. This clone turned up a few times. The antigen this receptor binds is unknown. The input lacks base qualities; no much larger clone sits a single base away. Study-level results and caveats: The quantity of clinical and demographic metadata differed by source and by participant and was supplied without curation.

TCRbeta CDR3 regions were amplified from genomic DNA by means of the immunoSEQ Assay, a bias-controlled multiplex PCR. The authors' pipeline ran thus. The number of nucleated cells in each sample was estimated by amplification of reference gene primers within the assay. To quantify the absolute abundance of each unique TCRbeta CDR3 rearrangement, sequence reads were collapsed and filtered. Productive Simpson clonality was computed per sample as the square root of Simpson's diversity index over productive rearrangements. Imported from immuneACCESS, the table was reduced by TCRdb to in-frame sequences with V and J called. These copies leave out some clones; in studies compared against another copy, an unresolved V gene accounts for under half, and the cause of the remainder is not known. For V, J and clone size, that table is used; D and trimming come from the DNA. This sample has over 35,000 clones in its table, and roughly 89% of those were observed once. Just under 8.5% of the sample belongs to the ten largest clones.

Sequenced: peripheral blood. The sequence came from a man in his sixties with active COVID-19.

The CDR3 region: CASRKAGAYEQYF. The bases are TGTGCCAGCAGAAAAGCGGGAGCTTACGAGCAGTACTTC. The rearranged chain carries TRBV27 and TRBJ2-7; 8 bases in the junction line up with TRBD2. Via the germline V gene (reference sequence), CDR1 is MNHEY and CDR2 SMNVEV. The CDR3 measures 13 amino acids from cysteine to phenylalanine. Only the CDR3 DNA stays, 39 bases, in frame from base 1. From V the trimming removes 6 bases and from J it removes 4 bases, while the gene matches leave 5 bases of the junction unaccounted for.